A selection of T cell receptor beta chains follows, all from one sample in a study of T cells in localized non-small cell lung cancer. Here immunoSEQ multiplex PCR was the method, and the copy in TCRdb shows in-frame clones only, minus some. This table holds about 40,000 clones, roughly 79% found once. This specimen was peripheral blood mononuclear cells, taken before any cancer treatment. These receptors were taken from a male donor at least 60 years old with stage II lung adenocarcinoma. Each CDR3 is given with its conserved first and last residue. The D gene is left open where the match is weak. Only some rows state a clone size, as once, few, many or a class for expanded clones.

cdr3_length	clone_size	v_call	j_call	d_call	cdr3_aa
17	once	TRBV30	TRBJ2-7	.	CAWSLGRQWDGPYEQYF
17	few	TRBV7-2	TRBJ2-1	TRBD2	CASSLGGRLAGHNEQFF
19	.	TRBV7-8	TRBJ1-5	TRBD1	CASSQNYRDRAGKDQPQHF
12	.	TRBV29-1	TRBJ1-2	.	CSVGTGAYGYTF
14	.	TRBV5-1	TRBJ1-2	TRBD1	CASSLADRGSGYTF
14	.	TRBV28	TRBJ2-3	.	CASKEGPRTDTQYF
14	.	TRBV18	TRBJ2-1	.	CASSPASRDHEQFF
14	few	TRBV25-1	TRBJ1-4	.	CASKTEATNEKLFF
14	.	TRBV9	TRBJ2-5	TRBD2	CASSVGGSGETQYF
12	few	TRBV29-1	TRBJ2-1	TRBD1	CSAWDSGNEQFF
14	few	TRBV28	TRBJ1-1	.	CASSFERPNTEAFF
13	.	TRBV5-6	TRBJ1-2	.	CASREPGLYGYTF
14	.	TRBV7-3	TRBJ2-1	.	CASSLIGRGHEQFF
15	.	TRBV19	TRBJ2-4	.	CASSFSRTGRDIQYF
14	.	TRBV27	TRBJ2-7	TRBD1	CASSVTGVSYEQYF
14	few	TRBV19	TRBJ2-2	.	CASSIGLVAGELFF
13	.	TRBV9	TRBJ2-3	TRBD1	CASSIDRGGTQYF
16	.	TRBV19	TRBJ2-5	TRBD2	CASSIVLAGVPETQYF
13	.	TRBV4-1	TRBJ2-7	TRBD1	CASSFRDSYEQYF
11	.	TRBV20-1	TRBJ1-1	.	CSARVGPEAFF
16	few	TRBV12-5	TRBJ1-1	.	CASGLSRDAKVAEAFF
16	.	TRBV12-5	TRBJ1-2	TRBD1	CASGLERDQGVDGYTF